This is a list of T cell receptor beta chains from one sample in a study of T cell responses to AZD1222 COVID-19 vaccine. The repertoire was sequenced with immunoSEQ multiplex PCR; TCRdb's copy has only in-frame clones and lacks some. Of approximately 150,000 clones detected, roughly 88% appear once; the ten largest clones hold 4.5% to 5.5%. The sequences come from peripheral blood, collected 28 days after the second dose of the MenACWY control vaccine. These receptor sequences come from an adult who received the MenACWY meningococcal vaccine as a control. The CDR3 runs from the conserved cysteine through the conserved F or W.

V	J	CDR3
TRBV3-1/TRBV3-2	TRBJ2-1	CASSQDPQYNEQFF
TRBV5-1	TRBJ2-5	CASSFDPTRTETQYF
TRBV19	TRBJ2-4	CASNPGQGAKNIQYF
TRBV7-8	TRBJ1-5	CASSLSGINSNQPQHF
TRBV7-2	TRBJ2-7	CASSLRWSGTYEQYF
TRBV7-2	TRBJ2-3	CASSLASSGAPTDTQYF
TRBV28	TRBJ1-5	CATRKEQSNQPQHF
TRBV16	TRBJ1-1	CASSPWDRSGRTEAFF
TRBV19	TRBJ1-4	CASNSLDREKLFF
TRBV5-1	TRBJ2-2	CASSLGSSGNTGELFF
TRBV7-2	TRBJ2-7	CASSLAGGAYEQYF
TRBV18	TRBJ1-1	CASSTGRVLNTEAFF
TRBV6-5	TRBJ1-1	CASSHYRGKTEAFF
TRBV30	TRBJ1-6	CAWRRAGRGNSPLHF
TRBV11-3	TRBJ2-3	CASSFGGRLGDTQYF
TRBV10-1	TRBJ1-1	CASTFRRGRNFSGNTEAFF
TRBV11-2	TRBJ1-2	CASSPGAESYGYTF
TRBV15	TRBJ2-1	CATSRDGARGMFF
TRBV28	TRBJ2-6	CASSRTPLGANVLTF
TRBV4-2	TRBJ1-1	CASSQEGGREAFF
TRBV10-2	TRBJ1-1	CASSLLGENTEAFF
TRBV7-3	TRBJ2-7	CASSLNGFSYEQYF
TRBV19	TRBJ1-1	CASSTGDRGFTEAFF